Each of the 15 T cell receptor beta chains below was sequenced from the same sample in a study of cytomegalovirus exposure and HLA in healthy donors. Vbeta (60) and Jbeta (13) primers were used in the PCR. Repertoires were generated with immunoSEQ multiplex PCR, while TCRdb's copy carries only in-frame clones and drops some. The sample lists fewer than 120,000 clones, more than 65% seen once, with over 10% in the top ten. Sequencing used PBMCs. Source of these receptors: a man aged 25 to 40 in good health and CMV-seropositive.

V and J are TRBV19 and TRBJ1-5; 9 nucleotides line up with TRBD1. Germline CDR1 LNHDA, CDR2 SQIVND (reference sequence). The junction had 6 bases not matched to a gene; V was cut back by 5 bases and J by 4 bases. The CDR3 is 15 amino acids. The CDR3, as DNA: TGTGCCAGTAGTCAACAGGGGGCAGGGAATCAGCCCCAGCATTTT. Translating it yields CASSQQGAGNQPQHF.

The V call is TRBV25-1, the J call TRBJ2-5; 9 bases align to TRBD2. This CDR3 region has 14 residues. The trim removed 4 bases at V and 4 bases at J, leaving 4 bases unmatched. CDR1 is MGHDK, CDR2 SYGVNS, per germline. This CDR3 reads CASSASGALETQYF. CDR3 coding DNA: TGTGCCAGCAGTGCTAGCGGGGCCCTAGAGACCCAGTACTTC. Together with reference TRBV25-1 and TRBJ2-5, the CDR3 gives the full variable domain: EADIYQTPRYLVIGTGKKITLECSQTMGHDKMYWYQQDPGMELHLIHYSYGVNSTEKGDLSSESTVSRIRTEHFPLTLESARPSHTSQYLCASSASGALETQYFGPGTRLLVL.

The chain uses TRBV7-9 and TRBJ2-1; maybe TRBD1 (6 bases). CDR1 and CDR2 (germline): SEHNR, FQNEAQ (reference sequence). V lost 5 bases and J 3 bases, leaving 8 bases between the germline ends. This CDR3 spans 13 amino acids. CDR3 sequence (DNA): TGTGCCAGCAGCACAGGGCTCTACAATGAGCAGTTCTTC. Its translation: CASSTGLYNEQFF.

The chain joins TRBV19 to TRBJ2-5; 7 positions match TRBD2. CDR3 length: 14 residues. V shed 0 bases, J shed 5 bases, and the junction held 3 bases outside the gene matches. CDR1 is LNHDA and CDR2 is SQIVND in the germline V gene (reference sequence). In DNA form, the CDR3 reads TGTGCCAGTAGTATAGAAGCGGGATGGGAGACCCAGTACTTC. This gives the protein CASSIEAGWETQYF.

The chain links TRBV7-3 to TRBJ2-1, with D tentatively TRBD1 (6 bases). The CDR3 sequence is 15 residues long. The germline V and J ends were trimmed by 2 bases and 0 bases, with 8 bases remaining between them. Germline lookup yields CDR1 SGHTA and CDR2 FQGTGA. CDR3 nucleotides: TGTGCCAGCAGCTTAGGACAGCACTCCTACAATGAGCAGTTCTTC. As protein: CASSLGQHSYNEQFF.

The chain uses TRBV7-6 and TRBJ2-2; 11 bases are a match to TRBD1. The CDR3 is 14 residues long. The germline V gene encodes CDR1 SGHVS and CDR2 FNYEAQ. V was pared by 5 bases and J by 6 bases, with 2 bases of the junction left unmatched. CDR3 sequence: CASSQGQGAGELFF. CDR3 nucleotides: TGTGCCAGCAGCCAGGGACAGGGGGCCGGGGAGCTGTTTTTT.

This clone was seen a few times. Here the CDR3 reads CATGPGNYEQYF. The CDR3 bases are TGTGCCACCGGACCGGGGAACTACGAGCAGTACTTC. The chain combines TRBV19 with TRBJ2-5, with D possibly matching TRBD2 (5 bases). The assigned J gene may be wrong: the sequence end matches TRBJ2-7 better. Germline V gene sequence: CDR1 LNHDA, CDR2 SQIVND (reference sequence). This CDR3 spans 12 amino acids.

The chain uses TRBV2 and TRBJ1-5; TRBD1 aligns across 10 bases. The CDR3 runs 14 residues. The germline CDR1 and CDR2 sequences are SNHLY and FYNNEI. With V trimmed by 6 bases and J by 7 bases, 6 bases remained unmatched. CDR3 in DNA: TGTGCCAGCAGGTCGGGACAGGGGTACCAGCCCCAGCATTTT. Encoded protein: CASRSGQGYQPQHF.

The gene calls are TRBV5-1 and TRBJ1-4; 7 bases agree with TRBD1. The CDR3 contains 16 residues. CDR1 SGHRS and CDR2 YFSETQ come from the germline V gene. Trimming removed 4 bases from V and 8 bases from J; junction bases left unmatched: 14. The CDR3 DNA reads TGCGCCAGCAGCCTGGGAGAGAGGGCAGGGGGAGAAAAACTGTTTTTT. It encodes CASSLGERAGGEKLFF.

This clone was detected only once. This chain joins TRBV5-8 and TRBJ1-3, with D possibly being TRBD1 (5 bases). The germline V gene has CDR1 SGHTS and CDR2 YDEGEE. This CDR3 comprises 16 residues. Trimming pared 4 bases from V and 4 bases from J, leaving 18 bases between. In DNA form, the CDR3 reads TGTGCCAGCAGCATCTCCGGGACCGCGGGGGGAAACACCATATATTTT. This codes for CASSISGTAGGNTIYF.

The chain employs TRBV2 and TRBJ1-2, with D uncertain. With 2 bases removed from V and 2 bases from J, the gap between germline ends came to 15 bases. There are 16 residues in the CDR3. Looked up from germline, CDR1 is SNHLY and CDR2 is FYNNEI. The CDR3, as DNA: TGTGCCAGCAGTGAATCGGTTGAGGGAGGGAACTATGGCTACACCTTC. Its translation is CASSESVEGGNYGYTF.

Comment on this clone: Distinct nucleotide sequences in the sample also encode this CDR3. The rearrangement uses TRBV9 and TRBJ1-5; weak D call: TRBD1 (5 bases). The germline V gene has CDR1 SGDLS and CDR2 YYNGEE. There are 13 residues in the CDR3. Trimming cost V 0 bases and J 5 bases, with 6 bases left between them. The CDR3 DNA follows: TGTGCCAGCAGCGTAGCGGGGGATCAGCCCCAGCATTTT. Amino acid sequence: CASSVAGDQPQHF.

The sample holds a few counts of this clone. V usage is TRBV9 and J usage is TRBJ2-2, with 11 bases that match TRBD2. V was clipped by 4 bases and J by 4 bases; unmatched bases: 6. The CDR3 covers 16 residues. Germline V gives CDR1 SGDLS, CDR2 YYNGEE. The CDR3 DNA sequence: TGTGCCAGCAGCTCCCTAGCGGGGGGAGGCACCGGGGAGCTGTTTTTT. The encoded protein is CASSSLAGGGTGELFF. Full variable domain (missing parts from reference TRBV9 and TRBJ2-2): DSGVTQTPKHLITATGQRVTLRCSPRSGDLSVYWYQQSLDQGLQFLIQYYNGEERAKGNILERFSAQQFPDLHSELNLSSLELGDSALYFCASSSLAGGGTGELFFGEGSRLTVL.

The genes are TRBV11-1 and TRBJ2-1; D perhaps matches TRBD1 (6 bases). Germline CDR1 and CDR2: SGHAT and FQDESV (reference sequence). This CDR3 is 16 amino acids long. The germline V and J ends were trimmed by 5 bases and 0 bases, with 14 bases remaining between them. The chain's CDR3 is CASSPGTTISYNEQFF. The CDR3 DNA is TGTGCCAGCAGCCCCGGGACAACTATCTCCTACAATGAGCAGTTCTTC.

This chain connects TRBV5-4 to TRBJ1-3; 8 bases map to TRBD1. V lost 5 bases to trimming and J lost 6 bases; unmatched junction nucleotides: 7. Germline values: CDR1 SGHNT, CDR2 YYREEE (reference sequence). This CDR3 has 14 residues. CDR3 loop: CASSIQGVENTIYF. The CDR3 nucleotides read TGTGCCAGCAGTATACAGGGGGTTGAAAACACCATATATTTT.